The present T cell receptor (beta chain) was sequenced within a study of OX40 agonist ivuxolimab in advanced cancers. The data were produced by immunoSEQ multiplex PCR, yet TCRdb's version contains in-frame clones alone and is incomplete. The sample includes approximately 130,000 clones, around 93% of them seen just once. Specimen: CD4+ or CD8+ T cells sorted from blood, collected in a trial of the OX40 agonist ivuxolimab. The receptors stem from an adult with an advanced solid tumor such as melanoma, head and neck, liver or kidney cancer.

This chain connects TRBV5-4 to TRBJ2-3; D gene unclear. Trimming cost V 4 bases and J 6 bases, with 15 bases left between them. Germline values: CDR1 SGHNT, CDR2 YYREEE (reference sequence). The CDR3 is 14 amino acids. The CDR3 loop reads CASSGNSSRDTQYF. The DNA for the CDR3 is TGTGCCAGCAGCGGGAACTCTAGTCGGGATACGCAGTATTTT. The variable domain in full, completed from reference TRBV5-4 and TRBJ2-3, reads ETGVTQSPTHLIKTRGQQVTLRCSSQSGHNTVSWYQQALGQGPQFIFQYYREEENGRGNFPPRFSGLQFPNYSSELNVNALELDDSALYLCASSGNSSRDTQYFGPGTRLTVL.